This T cell receptor (beta chain) was documented in a study of blood T cell repertoires in COVID-19. Study details: The study drew acute and convalescent COVID-19 samples from the United States, Italy and Spain. Nucleic acid was either cDNA or gDNA, and it came from T cells, B-cell-depleted T cells, or PBMCs.

Residents of about two dozen US areas, aged about 18 to 95 years, made up the participants. As processed by the authors: Quantification of nucleated cells was approximated via reference gene primer amplification. The table came from immunoSEQ multiplex PCR; TCRdb's copy has only in-frame clones and leaves some out. The V and J calls and clone size are taken from that table; D and trimming were inferred from the DNA. The sample holds under 300,000 clones, around 80% seen once. This clone was picked up a small number of times. Other DNA sequences in the sample encode the same CDR3. The CDR3 runs 14 residues. Trimming stripped 3 bases from V and 1 base from J, with 7 bases between. The germline V gene has CDR1 SGHTA and CDR2 FQGNSA.

This receptor was taken from a man aged 35 to 55 who had recovered from COVID-19. This rearrangement joins TRBV7-2 to TRBJ1-3; D unresolved. The sample consisted of PBMCs or T cells enriched from blood (not recorded which). CDR3 amino acids: CASSLDSSGNTIYF. In nucleotides, the CDR3 is TGTGCCAGCAGCTTGGACTCATCTGGAAACACCATATATTTT.